This T cell receptor beta chain was found in a study of regulatory T cells in long-lasting Graves disease. Across the whole study: To qualify as persistent, Graves' disease required over 5 years of antithyroid drugs with positive TSH receptor antibodies. Study findings and constraints: Under persistent disease, TRBV28, TRBJ1-2 and TRBJ2-5 were used preferentially.

Construction of the TCR beta libraries employed iRepertoire HTBI primers in conjunction with Arm-PCR of CDR3 regions. In TCRdb, the multiplex PCR reads were re-called with MiXCR into one record per CDR3 protein. Here the sample spans 650,000 to 700,000 distinct CDR3 sequences, approximately 31% being singletons. V was cut by 6 bases and J by 10 bases, with 16 bases left in between. Germline CDR1 and CDR2: SEHNR and FQNEAQ (reference sequence). The CDR3 spans 14 residues. Time point noted: persistent/refractory GD, antithyroid drugs over 5 years with positive TRAb. PBMC-derived RNA was used for the TCR library. Recruitment took place at an endocrinology department in Xi'an, China. An approximately 10-milliliter sample of peripheral blood was drawn into EDTA tubes. Comment on this clonotype: The antigen remains undetermined.

This TCR was recovered from a female donor with Graves disease. Source: peripheral blood mononuclear cells (PBMCs), taken when the disease was refractory, from a patient treated with antithyroid drugs. The gene calls are TRBV7-9 and TRBJ1-6, with a weak D call TRBD1 (6 bases). Here the CDR3 DNA reads TGTGCCAGCAGAGCCACAGGGAGAGTATCACCCCTCCACTTT. Translating gives CASRATGRVSPLHF.